These T cell receptor beta chains were read from a single sample in a study of blood T cell repertoires in COVID-19. Clones were sequenced by immunoSEQ multiplex PCR, and TCRdb holds only the in-frame ones, with some missing. Altogether some 150,000 clones are present, approximately 86% being singletons, with the ten largest covering approximately 8%. The sequenced sample consisted of peripheral blood. Every receptor here comes from a woman in her sixties with acute or convalescent COVID-19. Each CDR3 is given with its conserved first and last residue. The D gene is left open where the match is weak. Size tells how often a clone was seen (once, few, many) or the class of an expanded clone, and some rows leave it out.

D gene: -; V gene: TRBV5-1; clone size: -; J gene: TRBJ2-5; CDR3 DNA: TGCGCCAGCAGCTTGGGCGGCAGGGCATACCAAGAGACCCAGTACTTC; CDR3 protein: CASSLGGRAYQETQYF
D gene: TRBD1; V gene: TRBV9; clone size: -; J gene: TRBJ1-1; CDR3 DNA: TGTGCCAGCAGCGCCCACGGGACAGCTAACACTGAAGCTTTCTTT; CDR3 protein: CASSAHGTANTEAFF
D gene: -; V gene: TRBV4-1; clone size: -; J gene: TRBJ2-5; CDR3 DNA: TGCGCCAGCAGCCAGGGCACCGACCAGTACTTC; CDR3 protein: CASSQGTDQYF
D gene: -; V gene: TRBV27; clone size: -; J gene: TRBJ1-1; CDR3 DNA: TGTGCCAGCAGTTTACGAGTCCTTGGTCCGAACACTGAAGCTTTCTTT; CDR3 protein: CASSLRVLGPNTEAFF
D gene: TRBD1; V gene: TRBV14; clone size: once; J gene: TRBJ1-1; CDR3 DNA: TGTGCCAGCAGCCACAGGGGGCGTCCCGCTTTCTTT; CDR3 protein: CASSHRGRPAFF
D gene: -; V gene: TRBV27; clone size: -; J gene: TRBJ2-1; CDR3 DNA: TGTGCCAGCAGTTTATATGTCAACGGTGAGCAGTTCTTC; CDR3 protein: CASSLYVNGEQFF
D gene: TRBD1; V gene: TRBV5-1; clone size: -; J gene: TRBJ1-1; CDR3 DNA: TGCGCCAGCAGTGTAGGACAGGCTTGGGAAGCTTTCTTT; CDR3 protein: CASSVGQAWEAFF
D gene: TRBD1; V gene: TRBV2; clone size: -; J gene: TRBJ1-5; CDR3 DNA: TGTGCCAGCCGGGGACAGAGCAATCAGCCCCAGCATTTT; CDR3 protein: CASRGQSNQPQHF
D gene: -; V gene: TRBV29-1; clone size: -; J gene: TRBJ1-6; CDR3 DNA: TGCAGCCCCCCTCCCTCTGTGGGCTCAGAAAGCTCCTATAATTCACCCCTCCACTTT; CDR3 protein: CSPPPSVGSESSYNSPLHF
D gene: -; V gene: TRBV6-2/TRBV6-3; clone size: -; J gene: TRBJ2-2; CDR3 DNA: TGTGCCAGCAGTTACTCCGGGAACACCGGGGAGCTGTTTTTT; CDR3 protein: CASSYSGNTGELFF
D gene: TRBD1; V gene: TRBV5-1; clone size: few; J gene: TRBJ1-6; CDR3 DNA: TGCGCCAGCAGCAAAGGACAGGGCAATTCACCCCTCCACTTT; CDR3 protein: CASSKGQGNSPLHF
D gene: -; V gene: TRBV30; clone size: -; J gene: TRBJ1-2; CDR3 DNA: TGTGCCTGGAGTGTATCCGGGACTGTCTATGGCTACACCTTC; CDR3 protein: CAWSVSGTVYGYTF
D gene: -; V gene: TRBV24-1; clone size: -; J gene: TRBJ2-5; CDR3 DNA: TGTGCCACCAGTGGCCGTTACCGGGAGACCCAGTACTTC; CDR3 protein: CATSGRYRETQYF
D gene: -; V gene: TRBV30; clone size: once; J gene: TRBJ2-2; CDR3 DNA: TGTGCCTTACAGAGAAACAGGGCCGGGGAGCTGTTTTTT; CDR3 protein: CALQRNRAGELFF
D gene: -; V gene: TRBV9; clone size: -; J gene: TRBJ2-2; CDR3 DNA: TGTGCCAGCCGCCCTTGGGGGGAAAACACCGGGGAGCTGTTTTTT; CDR3 protein: CASRPWGENTGELFF
D gene: -; V gene: TRBV13; clone size: -; J gene: TRBJ2-3; CDR3 DNA: TGTGCCAGCAGCCAGCGGTTCAGGGATACGCAGTATTTT; CDR3 protein: CASSQRFRDTQYF
D gene: -; V gene: TRBV30; clone size: -; J gene: TRBJ1-2; CDR3 DNA: TGTGCCTGGAGTGTCCCGACAGGCTTCACGTTCTATGGCTACACCTTC; CDR3 protein: CAWSVPTGFTFYGYTF
D gene: TRBD1; V gene: TRBV13; clone size: -; J gene: TRBJ2-1; CDR3 DNA: TGTGCCAGCAGCCGGGGACAGACCCCTTACAATGAGCAGTTCTTC; CDR3 protein: CASSRGQTPYNEQFF
D gene: TRBD1; V gene: TRBV6-2/TRBV6-3; clone size: -; J gene: TRBJ1-6; CDR3 DNA: TGTGCCAGCAGTTACCGACAGGGGGCTTATAATTCACCCCTCCACTTT; CDR3 protein: CASSYRQGAYNSPLHF
D gene: -; V gene: TRBV19; clone size: -; J gene: TRBJ1-6; CDR3 DNA: TGTGCCAGTAGTCTTCGGGGGATATTTGGGTCACCCCTCCACTTT; CDR3 protein: CASSLRGIFGSPLHF
D gene: TRBD1; V gene: TRBV6-1; clone size: once; J gene: TRBJ1-2; CDR3 DNA: TGTGCCAGCAGTGAAAGACAGGGGGGTCTGACTAACTATGGCTACACCTTC; CDR3 protein: CASSERQGGLTNYGYTF
D gene: TRBD1; V gene: TRBV30; clone size: -; J gene: TRBJ2-2; CDR3 DNA: TGTGCCTGGAGTAGGGGGGGACAGGGGCGGAGGGGTCCCGGGGAGCTGTTTTTT; CDR3 protein: CAWSRGGQGRRGPGELFF
D gene: -; V gene: TRBV7-9; clone size: -; J gene: TRBJ2-3; CDR3 DNA: TGTGCCAGCAGCGCCGAGGGGGTCCGGAGGAGCACAGATACGCAGTATTTT; CDR3 protein: CASSAEGVRRSTDTQYF
D gene: TRBD1; V gene: TRBV24-1; clone size: once; J gene: TRBJ2-1; CDR3 DNA: TGTGCCACCAGTGAGGGTCCGGGACAGGTCTACAATGAGCAGTTCTTC; CDR3 protein: CATSEGPGQVYNEQFF
D gene: -; V gene: TRBV7-9; clone size: -; J gene: TRBJ1-4; CDR3 DNA: TGTGCCAGCAGCTTGGATCAGGGAGAAAAACTGTTTTTT; CDR3 protein: CASSLDQGEKLFF
D gene: -; V gene: TRBV5-4; clone size: -; J gene: TRBJ2-5; CDR3 DNA: TGTGCCAGCAGCTTTCTCAATGGCGGGCAAGAGACCCAGTACTTC; CDR3 protein: CASSFLNGGQETQYF
D gene: -; V gene: TRBV6-5; clone size: -; J gene: TRBJ2-2; CDR3 DNA: TGTGCCAGCAGGTTAGAGGGCACCGGGGAGCTGTTTTTT; CDR3 protein: CASRLEGTGELFF
D gene: -; V gene: TRBV9; clone size: -; J gene: TRBJ2-1; CDR3 DNA: TGTGCCAGCAGCCCCGTGGGCTATGAGCAGTTCTTC; CDR3 protein: CASSPVGYEQFF
D gene: TRBD1; V gene: TRBV6-5; clone size: -; J gene: TRBJ1-6; CDR3 DNA: TGTGCCAGCAGTTACGGGTGGACAGGGCATAATTCACCCCTCCACTTT; CDR3 protein: CASSYGWTGHNSPLHF
D gene: TRBD1; V gene: TRBV6-5; clone size: -; J gene: TRBJ2-3; CDR3 DNA: TGTGCCAGCAGACCCCGACAGGGGGCCTTCTCGGTGCAGTATTTT; CDR3 protein: CASRPRQGAFSVQYF
D gene: TRBD1; V gene: TRBV6-1; clone size: -; J gene: TRBJ2-7; CDR3 DNA: TGTGCCAGCAGTGAAGGGTTGATACGGACAGGGAAAACCTACGAGCAGTACTTC; CDR3 protein: CASSEGLIRTGKTYEQYF